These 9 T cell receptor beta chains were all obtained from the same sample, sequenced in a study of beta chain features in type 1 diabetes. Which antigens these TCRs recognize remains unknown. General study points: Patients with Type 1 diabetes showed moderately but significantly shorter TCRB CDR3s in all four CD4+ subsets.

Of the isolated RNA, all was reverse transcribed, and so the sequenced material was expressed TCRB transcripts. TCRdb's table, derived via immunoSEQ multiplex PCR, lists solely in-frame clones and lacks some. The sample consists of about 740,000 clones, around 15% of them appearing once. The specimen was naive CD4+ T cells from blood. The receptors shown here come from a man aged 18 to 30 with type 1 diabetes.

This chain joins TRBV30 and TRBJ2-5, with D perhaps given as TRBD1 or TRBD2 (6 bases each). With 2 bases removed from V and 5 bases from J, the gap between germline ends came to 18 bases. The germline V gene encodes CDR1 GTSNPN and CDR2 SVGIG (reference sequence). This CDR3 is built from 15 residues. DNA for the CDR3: TGTGCCTGGAGTCGAGGGGGGCCCCTCGTGGAGACCCAGTACTTC. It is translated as CAWSRGGPLVETQYF. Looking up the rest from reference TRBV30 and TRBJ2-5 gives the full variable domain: SQTIHQWPATLVQPVGSPLSLECTVEGTSNPNLYWYRQAAGRGLQLLFYSVGIGQISSEVPQNLSASRPQDRQFILSSKKLLLSDSGFYLCAWSRGGPLVETQYFGPGTRLLVL.

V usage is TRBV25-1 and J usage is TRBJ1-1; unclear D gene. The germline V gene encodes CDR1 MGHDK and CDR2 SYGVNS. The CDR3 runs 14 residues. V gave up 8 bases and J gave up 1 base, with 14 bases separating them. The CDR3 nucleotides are TGTGCCAGCGAGCCCCCTCGCCGGAACACTGAAGCTTTCTTT. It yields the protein CASEPPRRNTEAFF.

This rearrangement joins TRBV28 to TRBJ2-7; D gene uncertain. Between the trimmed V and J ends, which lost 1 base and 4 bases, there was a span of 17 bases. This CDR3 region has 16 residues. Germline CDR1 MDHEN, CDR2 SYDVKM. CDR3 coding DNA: TGTGCCAGCAGTTTATTTCTAAGTGGGCTAGTTTACGAGCAGTACTTC. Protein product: CASSLFLSGLVYEQYF.

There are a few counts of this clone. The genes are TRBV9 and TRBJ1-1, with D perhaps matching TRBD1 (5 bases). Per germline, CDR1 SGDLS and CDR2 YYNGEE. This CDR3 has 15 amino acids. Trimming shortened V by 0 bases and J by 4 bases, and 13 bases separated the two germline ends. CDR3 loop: CASSVGGALGTEAFF. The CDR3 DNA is TGTGCCAGCAGCGTAGGGGGCGCCTTGGGCACTGAAGCTTTCTTT.

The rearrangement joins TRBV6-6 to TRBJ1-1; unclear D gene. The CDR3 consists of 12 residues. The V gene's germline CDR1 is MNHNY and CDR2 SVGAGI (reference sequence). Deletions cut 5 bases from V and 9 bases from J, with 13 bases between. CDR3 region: CASSPLPGKAFF. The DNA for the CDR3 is TGTGCCAGCAGTCCCCTTCCAGGAAAAGCTTTCTTT.

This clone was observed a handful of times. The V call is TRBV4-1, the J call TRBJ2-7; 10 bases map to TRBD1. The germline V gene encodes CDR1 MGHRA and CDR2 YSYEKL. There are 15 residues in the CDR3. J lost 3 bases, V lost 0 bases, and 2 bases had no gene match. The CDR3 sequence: CASSQDGTGDYEQYF. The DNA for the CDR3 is TGCGCCAGCAGCCAAGATGGGACAGGGGACTACGAGCAGTACTTC.

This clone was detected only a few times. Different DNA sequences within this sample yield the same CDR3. The DNA of the CDR3 is TGTGCCTGGAGCGAGGGGACAGCCTACGAGCAGTACTTC. Its translation: CAWSEGTAYEQYF. The V and J genes are TRBV30 and TRBJ2-7; 7 bases map to TRBD1. The ends lost 3 bases at V and 2 bases at J; junction bases unmatched: 4. Germline CDR1 reads GTSNPN; CDR2 reads SVGIG (reference sequence). The CDR3 is 13 residues long.

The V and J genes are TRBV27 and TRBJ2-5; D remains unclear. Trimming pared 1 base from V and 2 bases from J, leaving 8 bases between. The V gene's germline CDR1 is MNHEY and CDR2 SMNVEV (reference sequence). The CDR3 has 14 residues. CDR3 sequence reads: CASSLYGQQETQYF. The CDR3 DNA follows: TGTGCCAGCAGTTTATATGGGCAGCAAGAGACCCAGTACTTC.

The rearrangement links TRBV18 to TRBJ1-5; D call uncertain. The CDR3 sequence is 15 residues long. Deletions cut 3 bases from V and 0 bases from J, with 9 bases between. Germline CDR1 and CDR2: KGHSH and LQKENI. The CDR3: CASSPGPLSNQPQHF. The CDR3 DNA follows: TGTGCCAGCTCACCGGGCCCCCTTAGCAATCAGCCCCAGCATTTT.